A selection of T cell receptor beta chains follows, all from one sample in a study of cytomegalovirus exposure and HLA in healthy donors. Here immunoSEQ multiplex PCR was the method, and the copy in TCRdb shows in-frame clones only, minus some. The sample includes around 100,000 clones. Sequenced sample: PBMCs. Receptor source: a man aged 35 to 55 in good health and CMV-seropositive. The CDR3 runs from the conserved cysteine through the conserved F or W. The D gene is left open where the match is weak.

>TRBV29-1|NA|TRBJ1-1
CSVVASKNTEAFF
TGCAGCGTTGTGGCCAGTAAGAACACTGAAGCTTTCTTT
>TRBV7-9|TRBD1|TRBJ2-7
CASSLGQGANEQYF
TGTGCCAGCAGCTTGGGTCAGGGGGCCAACGAGCAGTACTTC
>TRBV19|TRBD1|TRBJ1-5
CASSFLGQGGRNQPQHF
TGTGCCAGTAGTTTCCTTGGACAGGGTGGCCGCAATCAGCCCCAGCATTTT
>TRBV7-2|NA|TRBJ2-7
CASSWRGQDPIGQYF
TGTGCCAGCAGCTGGAGGGGTCAGGACCCGATAGGGCAGTACTTC
>TRBV28|NA|TRBJ1-5
CASVRRASDGQPQHF
TGTGCCAGCGTAAGGAGGGCGAGCGATGGTCAGCCCCAGCATTTT
>TRBV30|NA|TRBJ2-3
CAWSVSSGPDTQYF
TGTGCCTGGAGTGTAAGTAGCGGTCCAGATACGCAGTATTTT
>TRBV4-3|TRBD2|TRBJ2-2
CASSRGTSGATGELFF
TGCGCCAGCAGCCGTGGGACTAGCGGGGCCACCGGGGAGCTGTTTTTT
>TRBV4-2|NA|TRBJ1-5
CASSQGVPQPQHF
TGTGCCAGCAGCCAAGGAGTCCCCCAGCCCCAGCATTTT
>TRBV5-1|TRBD1|TRBJ1-4
CASSLGQGANEKLFF
TGCGCCAGCAGCTTGGGACAGGGGGCTAATGAAAAACTGTTTTTT
>TRBV28|TRBD1|TRBJ2-3
CASSRGPAPAPDTQYF
TGTGCCAGCAGTAGGGGGCCGGCTCCAGCTCCAGATACGCAGTATTTT
>TRBV18|TRBD2|TRBJ2-7
CASSGQGGGNYEQYF
TGTGCCAGCTCCGGCCAAGGCGGGGGGAACTACGAGCAGTACTTC
>TRBV11-3|NA|TRBJ1-1
CASSLLQNTEAFF
TGTGCCAGCAGCTTATTACAAAACACTGAAGCTTTCTTT
>TRBV4-1|NA|TRBJ2-1
CASSQDGIGVALTNEQFF
TGCGCCAGCAGCCAAGATGGTATCGGGGTGGCCCTAACCAATGAGCAGTTCTTC
>TRBV28|TRBD2|TRBJ2-7
CASSPGLAGAHEQYF
TGTGCCAGCAGTCCGGGACTAGCGGGGGCCCACGAGCAGTACTTC
>TRBV19|TRBD2|TRBJ2-1
CASSIEGLAGVEQFF
TGTGCCAGTAGTATAGAGGGTCTAGCGGGAGTTGAGCAGTTCTTC
>TRBV10-3|TRBD1|TRBJ1-3
CAISESGTGSRTIYF
TGTGCCATCAGTGAGTCGGGGACAGGCAGCCGGACCATATATTTT
>TRBV5-4|NA|TRBJ2-7
CASSLDRVMNEQYF
TGTGCCAGCAGCTTGGACAGGGTTATGAACGAGCAGTACTTC
>TRBV7-3|NA|TRBJ1-1
CASSLTGSPSGEAFF
TGTGCCAGCAGCTTAACGGGGTCCCCCTCAGGGGAAGCTTTCTTT
>TRBV28|NA|TRBJ2-7
CASRRDSLSYEQYF
TGTGCCAGCAGGCGGGACAGTTTATCCTACGAGCAGTACTTC
>TRBV7-9|NA|TRBJ2-3
CASSSGTLVDTQYF
TGTGCCAGCAGCTCCGGGACATTAGTGGATACGCAGTATTTT
>TRBV2|TRBD2|TRBJ2-7
CASSAGTSETYEQYF
TGTGCCAGCAGTGCCGGGACTAGCGAGACCTACGAGCAGTACTTC
>TRBV4-2|NA|TRBJ2-7
CASSQGGGGENYEQYF
TGTGCCAGCAGCCAAGGCGGAGGGGGCGAAAACTACGAGCAGTACTTC
>TRBV11-1|TRBD1|TRBJ2-1
CATAPGQGFVPGEDEQFF
TGTGCCACTGCTCCGGGACAGGGGTTCGTACCCGGTGAGGATGAGCAGTTCTTC
>TRBV15|TRBD2|TRBJ2-7
CATSRVLAGSYEQYF
TGTGCCACCAGCAGAGTTCTAGCGGGATCCTACGAGCAGTACTTC
>TRBV15|TRBD1|TRBJ1-2
CATGSERGRPLGYTF
TGTGCCACCGGCTCAGAGAGGGGGCGTCCCCTGGGCTACACCTTC
>TRBV25-1|TRBD1|TRBJ2-3
CARTSRTGVDTQYF
TGTGCCAGAACCTCCAGGACAGGGGTAGATACGCAGTATTTT
>TRBV19|TRBD2|TRBJ2-1
CASSLRLAGIPDNEQFF
TGTGCCAGTAGTCTCAGACTAGCGGGAATCCCGGACAATGAGCAGTTCTTC
>TRBV28|TRBD2|TRBJ2-7
CASTTSGSYEQYF
TGTGCCAGCACGACTAGCGGCTCCTACGAGCAGTACTTC
>TRBV9|TRBD2|TRBJ2-2
CASTGLGDTGELFF
TGTGCCAGCACCGGACTAGGAGACACCGGGGAGCTGTTTTTT
>TRBV4-1|NA|TRBJ2-1
CASSQVLAIEQFF
TGCGCCAGCAGCCAAGTGTTAGCGATCGAGCAGTTCTTC
>TRBV30|NA|TRBJ2-5
CAWSPSGTTRETQYF
TGTGCCTGGAGTCCCTCCGGGACAACGAGGGAGACCCAGTACTTC
>TRBV30|TRBD2|TRBJ2-7
CAWRLADYEQYF
TGTGCCTGGAGACTAGCGGACTACGAGCAGTACTTC
>TRBV5-4|NA|TRBJ1-2
CASKGEIYGYTF
TGTGCCAGCAAAGGAGAAATTTATGGCTACACCTTC
>TRBV5-1|TRBD1|TRBJ1-1
CASSLFFPGQPNTEAFF
TGCGCCAGCAGCTTGTTTTTCCCGGGACAGCCGAACACTGAAGCTTTCTTT
>TRBV6-1|NA|TRBJ2-7
CASRLDRIYF
TGTGCCAGCCGCTTAGACAGGATATACTTC
>TRBV7-6|TRBD2|TRBJ2-7
CASSLLPGLAYEQYF
TGTGCCAGCAGCTTACTCCCGGGACTAGCCTACGAGCAGTACTTC
>TRBV11-3|NA|TRBJ2-1
CASSLVRDNEQFF
TGTGCCAGCAGCCTCGTCCGGGACAATGAGCAGTTCTTC
>TRBV27|TRBD2|TRBJ2-1
CASSSLAGSSYNEQFF
TGTGCCAGCAGTTCGCTAGCGGGTAGTAGCTACAATGAGCAGTTCTTC
>TRBV15|TRBD2|TRBJ2-1
CATSRDPGLAGVNEQFF
TGTGCCACCAGCAGAGACCCCGGACTAGCGGGAGTTAATGAGCAGTTCTTC
>TRBV11-3|NA|TRBJ2-5
CASSARQGETQYF
TGTGCCAGCAGTGCAAGGCAGGGGGAGACCCAGTACTTC
>TRBV5-4|NA|TRBJ2-7
CASSYLSYEQYF
TGTGCCAGCAGCTATCTCTCCTACGAGCAGTACTTC
>TRBV5-5|NA|TRBJ1-1
CASSLVPVNTEAFF
TGTGCCAGCAGCTTGGTGCCAGTCAACACTGAAGCTTTCTTT
>TRBV5-6|NA|TRBJ1-2
CASSLVGRDYGYTF
TGTGCCAGCAGCTTGGTGGGCAGGGACTATGGCTACACCTTC
>TRBV29-1|NA|TRBJ2-6
CSPLDSRYSGANVLTF
TGCAGCCCTTTAGACTCACGATACTCTGGGGCCAACGTCCTGACTTTC
>TRBV7-9|TRBD1|TRBJ2-7
CASSPPGTGYEQYF
TGTGCCAGCAGCCCGCCCGGGACAGGCTACGAGCAGTACTTC
>TRBV7-9|TRBD1|TRBJ1-2
CASSLPRDREPAYGYTF
TGTGCCAGCAGCCTTCCACGGGACAGGGAACCTGCCTATGGCTACACCTTC
>TRBV2|TRBD1|TRBJ2-7
CASRGQGRVWEQYF
TGTGCCAGCAGGGGACAGGGTAGAGTTTGGGAGCAGTACTTC
>TRBV2|NA|TRBJ2-3
CASSEVGASTDTQYF
TGTGCCAGCAGTGAAGTGGGGGCTAGCACAGATACGCAGTATTTT
>TRBV2|NA|TRBJ2-1
CASTEGQNEQFF
TGTGCCAGCACCGAGGGACAAAATGAGCAGTTCTTC
>TRBV6-5|TRBD2|TRBJ2-3
CASRRLAGGTDTQYF
TGTGCCAGCAGACGGCTAGCGGGGGGCACAGATACGCAGTATTTT
>TRBV2|TRBD1|TRBJ2-7
CASRPGQGTYEQYF
TGTGCCAGCAGGCCCGGACAGGGAACCTACGAGCAGTACTTC
>TRBV18|TRBD1|TRBJ2-1
CASSPIGDRGVEQFF
TGTGCCAGCTCACCTATAGGGGACAGGGGGGTTGAGCAGTTCTTC
>TRBV5-6|NA|TRBJ2-1
CASSLVDRHNEQFF
TGTGCCAGCAGCTTGGTTGACAGACACAATGAGCAGTTCTTC